The table lists the clone carrying this TCR beta chain with a count of one. The data derive from a study of blood T cell repertoires in COVID-19. About the study: Nucleic acid was either cDNA or gDNA, and it came from T cells, B-cell-depleted T cells, or PBMCs.

Libraries were prepared by immunoSEQ multiplex PCR; TCRdb keeps only in-frame clonotypes and omits some of them. Here the sample spans 200,000 to 250,000 clones, about four fifths being singletons. Germline CDR1 and CDR2: SGHTA and FQGNSA. V lost 6 bases to trimming and J lost 10 bases; unmatched junction nucleotides: 12. The length of the CDR3 is 15 residues. This sequence joins TRBV7-2 and TRBJ1-6, with 7 positions matching TRBD1. The receptor was isolated from a woman older than 75 with COVID-19, enrolled during active disease. Material: peripheral blood. The CDR3 nucleotides read TGTGCCAGCAGGGAACAGGGGCCGGGACGGTCACCCCTCCACTTT. This codes for CASREQGPGRSPLHF.